The source of this T cell receptor (beta chain) is a study of blood T cell repertoires in COVID-19. The data were produced by immunoSEQ multiplex PCR, yet TCRdb's version contains in-frame clones alone and is incomplete. The table has roughly 280,000 clones, 70% to 90% seen once. The ends lost 5 bases at V and 2 bases at J; junction bases unmatched: 2. This CDR3 has 13 residues. Germline V lookup: CDR1 KGHSH, CDR2 LQKENI. Recruitment covered 25 or so US areas and drew participants whose ages spanned roughly 18 to 90 years. The chain links TRBV18 to TRBJ1-2; 7 bases line up with TRBD1. The sequence was obtained from a woman aged 25 to 39 with acute COVID-19. The sequenced sample consisted of PBMCs or T cells enriched from blood (not recorded which). DNA of the CDR3: TGTGCCAGCTCAACGGACAGGAACTATGGCTACACCTTC. Protein sequence: CASSTDRNYGYTF.